This T cell receptor (beta chain) appears in the sequencing data of a study of T cell changes during pregnancy in multiple sclerosis. Comment on this clone: The junction shows a germline mismatch at one end, possibly a read error. The sample carries other DNA sequences with the same CDR3.

CDR3 size: 15 residues. Germline CDR1 SEHNR, CDR2 FQNEAQ (reference sequence). The repertoire was sequenced with immunoSEQ multiplex PCR; TCRdb's copy has only in-frame clones and lacks some. The table shows tens of thousands of clones, with around 89% occurring only once. The source was CD8+ T cells from peripheral blood mononuclear cells, collected after pregnancy. The sequence was collected from a female donor in good health, enrolled as a control in a pregnancy study. This rearrangement joins TRBV7-9 to TRBJ1-2; D is undetermined. The CDR3 here is CASSPTSGGHYGYTF. CDR3 DNA: TGTGCCAGCAGCCCCACATCAGGAGGGCACTATGGCTATACCTTC.